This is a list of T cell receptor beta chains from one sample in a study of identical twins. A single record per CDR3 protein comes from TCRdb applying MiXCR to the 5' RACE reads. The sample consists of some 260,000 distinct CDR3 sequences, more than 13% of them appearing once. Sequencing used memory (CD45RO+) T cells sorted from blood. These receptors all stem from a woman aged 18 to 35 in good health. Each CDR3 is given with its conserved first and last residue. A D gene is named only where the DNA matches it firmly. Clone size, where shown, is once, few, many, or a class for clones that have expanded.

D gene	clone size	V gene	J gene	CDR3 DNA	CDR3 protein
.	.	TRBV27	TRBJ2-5	TGTGCCAGCAGCCCCGTAGGGCTAGCTGAGACCCAGTACTTC	CASSPVGLAETQYF
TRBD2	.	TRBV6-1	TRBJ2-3	TGTGCCAGCAGTGCCTCTAGCGGGGGGATATACACAGATACGCAGTATTTT	CASSASSGGIYTDTQYF
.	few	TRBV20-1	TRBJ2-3	TGCAGTGCGAGATCCCGGACTCGCACAGATACGCAGTATTTT	CSARSRTRTDTQYF
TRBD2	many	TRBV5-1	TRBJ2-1	TGCGCCAGCACCAATTCACCGGGACTACCCACAGAGCAGTTCTTC	CASTNSPGLPTEQFF
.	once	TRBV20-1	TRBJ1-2	TGCAGTGCTAGATACAAAACGGGGTATGGCTACACCTTC	CSARYKTGYGYTF
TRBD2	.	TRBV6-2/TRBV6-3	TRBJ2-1	TGTGCCAGCAGTCGTCAGGGACTAGCGGGAGCTGAAGAGTTCTTC	CASSRQGLAGAEEFF
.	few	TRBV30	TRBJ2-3	TGTGCCTGGAAGGCGGGGGCAAACACAGATACGCAGTTTTTT	CAWKAGANTDTQFF
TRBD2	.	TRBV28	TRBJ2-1	TGTGCCAGCAGCCGGACTAGCGGGAGGACCTACAATGAGCAGTTCTTC	CASSRTSGRTYNEQFF
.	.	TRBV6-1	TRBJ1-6	TGTGCCAGCAGTCCCTCCATGTTCTATAATTCACCCCTCCACTTT	CASSPSMFYNSPLHF
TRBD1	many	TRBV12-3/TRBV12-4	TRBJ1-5	TGTGCCAGCAGCTCTCTTCTAGGACAGGGACGGCAGCCCCAGCATTTT	CASSSLLGQGRQPQHF
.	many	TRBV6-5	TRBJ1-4	TGTGCCAGCAGTTCTACTTCAGGACCGTGGGAGGAAAAACTGTTTTTT	CASSSTSGPWEEKLFF
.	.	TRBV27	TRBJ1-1	TGTGCCAGCAGACCCGCCCCTAGAGTGGACAGTCCCACTGAAGCTTTCTTT	CASRPAPRVDSPTEAFF
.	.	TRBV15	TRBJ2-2	TGTGCCACCATGGGGGAGCTGTTTTTT	CATMGELFF
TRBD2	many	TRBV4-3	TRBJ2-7	TGCGCCAGCAGCCAAACTAGCGGGAGGTTATCCGAGCAGTACTTC	CASSQTSGRLSEQYF
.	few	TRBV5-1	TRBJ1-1	TGCGCCAGCAGCTCTCTAGGAGGGGGCACTGAAGCTTTCTTT	CASSSLGGGTEAFF
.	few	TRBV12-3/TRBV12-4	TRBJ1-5	TGTGCCAGCAGGCTAAGCCAGCCAAATCAGCCCCAGCATTTT	CASRLSQPNQPQHF
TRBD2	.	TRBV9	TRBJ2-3	TGTGCCAGCGGGATAGCGGGAGGGACAGATACGCAGTATTTT	CASGIAGGTDTQYF
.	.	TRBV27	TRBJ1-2	TGTGCCAGCAGTTCTTCAAAGGCTAACTATGGCTACACCTTC	CASSSSKANYGYTF
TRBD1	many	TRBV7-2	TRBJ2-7	TGTGCCAGCCTTCGGGACAGAGGCTACGAGCAGTACTTC	CASLRDRGYEQYF
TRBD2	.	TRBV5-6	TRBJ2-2	TGTGCCAGCAGCGGGGGACTAGCGGACCTTATGGCCGGGGAGCTGTTTTTT	CASSGGLADLMAGELFF
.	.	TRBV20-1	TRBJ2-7	TGCAGTGCCCGAGACCCCAGGGATGGGGGAACCTACGAGCAGTACTTC	CSARDPRDGGTYEQYF